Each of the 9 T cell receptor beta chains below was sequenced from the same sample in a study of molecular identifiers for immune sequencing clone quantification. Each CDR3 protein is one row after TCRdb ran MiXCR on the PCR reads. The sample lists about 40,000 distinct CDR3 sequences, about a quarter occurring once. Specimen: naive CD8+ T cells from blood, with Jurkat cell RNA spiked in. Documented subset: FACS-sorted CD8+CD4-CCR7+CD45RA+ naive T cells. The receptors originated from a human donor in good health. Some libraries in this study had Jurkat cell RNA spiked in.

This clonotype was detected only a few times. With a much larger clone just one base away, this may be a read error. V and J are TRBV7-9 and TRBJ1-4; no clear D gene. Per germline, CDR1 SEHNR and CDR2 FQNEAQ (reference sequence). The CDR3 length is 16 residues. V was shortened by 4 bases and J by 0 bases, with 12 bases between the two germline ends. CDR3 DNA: TGTGCCAGCAGCTCGGAAAGGGAGTCAACTAATGAAAAACTGTTTTTT. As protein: CASSSERESTNEKLFF.

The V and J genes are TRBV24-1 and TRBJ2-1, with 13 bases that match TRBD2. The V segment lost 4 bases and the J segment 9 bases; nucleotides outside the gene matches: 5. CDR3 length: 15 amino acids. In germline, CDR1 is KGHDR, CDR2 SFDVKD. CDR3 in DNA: TGTGCCACCAGTGAGGGACTAGCGGGGTATATTGAGCAGTTCTTC. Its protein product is CATSEGLAGYIEQFF.

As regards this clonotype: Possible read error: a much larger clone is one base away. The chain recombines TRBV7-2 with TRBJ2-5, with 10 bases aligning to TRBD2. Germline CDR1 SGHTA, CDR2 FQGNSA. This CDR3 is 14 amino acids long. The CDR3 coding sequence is TGTGCCAGCAGCTCAGCGGGAGGGCAAGAGCCCCAGTACTTC. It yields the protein CASSSAGGQEPQYF.

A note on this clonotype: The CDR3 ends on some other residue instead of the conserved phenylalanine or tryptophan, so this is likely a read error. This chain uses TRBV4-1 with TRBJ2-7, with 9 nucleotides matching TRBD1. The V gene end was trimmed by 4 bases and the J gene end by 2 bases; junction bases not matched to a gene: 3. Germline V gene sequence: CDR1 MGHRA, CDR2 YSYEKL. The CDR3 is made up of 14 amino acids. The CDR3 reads CASSPWTGAYEQYI. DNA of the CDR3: TGCGCCAGCAGCCCCTGGACAGGGGCCTACGAGCAGTACATC.

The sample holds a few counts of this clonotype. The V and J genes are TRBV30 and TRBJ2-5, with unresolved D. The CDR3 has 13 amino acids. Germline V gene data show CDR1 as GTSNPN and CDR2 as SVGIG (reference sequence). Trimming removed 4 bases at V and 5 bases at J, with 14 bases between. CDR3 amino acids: CAWTGHDVETQYF. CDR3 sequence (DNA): TGTGCCTGGACCGGGCATGACGTCGAGACCCAGTACTTC.

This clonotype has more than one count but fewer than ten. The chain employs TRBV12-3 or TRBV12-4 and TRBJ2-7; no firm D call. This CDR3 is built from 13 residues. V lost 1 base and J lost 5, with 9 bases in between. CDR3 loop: CASSLVGPNEQYF. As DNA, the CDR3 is TGTGCCAGCAGTTTAGTTGGGCCCAACGAGCAGTACTTC.

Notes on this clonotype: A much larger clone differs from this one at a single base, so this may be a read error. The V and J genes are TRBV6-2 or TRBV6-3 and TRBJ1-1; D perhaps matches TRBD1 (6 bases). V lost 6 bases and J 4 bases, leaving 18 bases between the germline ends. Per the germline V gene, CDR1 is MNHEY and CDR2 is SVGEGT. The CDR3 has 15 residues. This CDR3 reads CASSPGGGGGTEAFF. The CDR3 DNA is TGTGCCAGCAGCCCCGGGGGGGGGGGCGGCACTGAAGCTTTCTTT.

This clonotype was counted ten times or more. The CDR3 DNA is TGTGCCAGCAGTTACTCATCAACAGATACGCAGTATTTT. Its translation: CASSYSSTDTQYF. V is TRBV6-6 and J is TRBJ2-3, with D unclear. The V and J ends lost 0 bases and 3 bases respectively, with 4 bases between them. The CDR3 spans 13 residues. Germline values: CDR1 MNHNY, CDR2 SVGAGI (reference sequence).

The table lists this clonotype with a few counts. CDR3 protein: CASSEEPQTGGGETQYF. The DNA for the CDR3 is TGTGCCAGCAGTGAGGAGCCCCAGACAGGGGGCGGAGAGACCCAGTACTTC. V is TRBV2 and J is TRBJ2-5; 10 positions agree with TRBD1. Germline trimming cut 3 bases from V and 4 bases from J; bases unmatched to any gene: 11. This CDR3 has 17 amino acids. Germline assignment: CDR1 SNHLY and CDR2 FYNNEI.